These 20 T cell receptor beta chains share one sample of origin, sequenced in a study of spatial heterogeneity in lung cancer. Study-wide findings and caveats: The number of expanded tumor alpha and beta chains correlated with mutation number.

As for time point: sample taken at primary tumor resection. Their antigens remain unidentified. TCRdb redid the calling of the 5' RACE reads with MiXCR, one entry per CDR3 protein. The table records some 5,000 distinct CDR3 sequences, approximately 7% of them present only once. This specimen consisted of lung tumor tissue, obtained at surgery. The source is a male donor with early-stage non-small cell lung cancer.

This clonotype was seen ten or more times. The J gene is TRBJ2-2, the V gene TRBV20-1, with a weak D call TRBD1 (6 bases). The V and J ends lost 7 bases and 0 bases respectively, with 9 bases between them. The CDR3 covers 13 residues. Germline V CDR1 and CDR2: DFQATT, SNEGSKA (reference sequence). For the CDR3, the DNA is TGCAGTGTCGGACAGACGAACACCGGGGAGCTGTTTTTT. Translating gives CSVGQTNTGELFF.

This clonotype has a count of ten or more. The CDR3 nucleotides read TGTGCCAGCAGTTTTATATCAGGGGGCTGGAATGAGCAGTTCTTC. The encoded protein is CASSFISGGWNEQFF. V is TRBV12-3 or TRBV12-4 and J is TRBJ2-1; 8 bases map to TRBD1. V trimming: 3 bases; J trimming: 7 bases; junction bases outside the gene matches: 8. The CDR3 spans 15 residues.

This clonotype is labeled medium-sized (0.01 to 0.1%). The chain has TRBV6-5 and TRBJ1-2; 7 nucleotides align to TRBD1. The CDR3 extends over 14 amino acids. Trimming cost V 2 bases and J 5 bases; bases outside gene matches: 5. CDR1 is MNHEY and CDR2 is SVGAGI in the germline V gene. CDR3 nucleotides: TGTGCCAGCAGTTACACGACAGGGAGATATGGCTACACCTTC. This encodes CASSYTTGRYGYTF.

This clonotype showed up many times. V is TRBV5-1 and J is TRBJ2-2; D call uncertain. Trimming stripped 6 bases from V and 1 base from J, with 10 bases between. The length of the CDR3 is 14 residues. Germline V gene data show CDR1 as SGHRS and CDR2 as YFSETQ. CDR3 in amino acids: CASTSEGNTGELFF. For the CDR3, the DNA is TGCGCCAGCACCTCAGAAGGGAACACCGGGGAGCTGTTTTTT. Based on the CDR3 plus reference TRBV5-1 and TRBJ2-2, the full variable domain is KAGVTQTPRYLIKTRGQQVTLSCSPISGHRSVSWYQQTPGQGLQFLFEYFSETQRNKGNFPGRFSGRQFSNSRSEMNVSTLELGDSALYLCASTSEGNTGELFFGEGSRLTVL.

This clonotype was detected many times. The chain joins TRBV29-1 to TRBJ2-4; perhaps D is TRBD1 or TRBD2 (7 bases each). From germline, CDR1 is SQVTM and CDR2 ANQGSEA. The CDR3 length is 13 residues. Deletions cut 6 bases from V and 9 bases from J, with 18 bases between. This chain's CDR3 is CSVVEQGRVIQYF. The CDR3 bases are TGCAGCGTCGTGGAACAGGGGAGGGTCATTCAGTACTTC.

Many counts were recorded for this clonotype. The chain has TRBV18 and TRBJ1-1, with TRBD1 as a possible D gene (6 bases). The CDR3 totals 15 residues. CDR1 and CDR2 from the germline V gene are KGHSH and LQKENI. Trimming cost V 1 base and J 3 bases, with 12 bases left between them. This CDR3 reads CASSPRTERYTEAFF. The DNA of the CDR3 is TGTGCCAGCTCACCACGGACAGAAAGGTACACTGAAGCTTTCTTT.

By proportion, this clonotype is large. The CDR3 sequence: CASSAGLGSYNEQFF. The CDR3 DNA reads TGTGCCAGTAGTGCTGGGCTAGGCTCCTACAATGAGCAGTTCTTC. The chain couples TRBV19 to TRBJ2-1; no definite D call. Trimming shortened V by 5 bases and J by 0 bases, and 11 bases separated the two germline ends. Germline V gives CDR1 LNHDA, CDR2 SQIVND (reference sequence). The CDR3 runs to 15 residues.

The sample holds many counts of this clonotype. The rearrangement uses TRBV19 and TRBJ2-5; 8 positions agree with TRBD1. The V and J ends lost 5 bases and 4 bases, in that order; junction bases with no gene match: 9. Germline lookup yields CDR1 LNHDA and CDR2 SQIVND (reference sequence). The CDR3 has 15 amino acids. The CDR3 DNA sequence: TGTGCCAGTAGTGGATGGGCAGGGGGCTTAGAGACCCAGTACTTC. Translated, it gives CASSGWAGGLETQYF. Combining the CDR3 with reference TRBV19 and TRBJ2-5 gives the whole variable domain DGGITQSPKYLFRKEGQNVTLSCEQNLNHDAMYWYRQDPGQGLRLIYYSQIVNDFQKGDIAEGYSVSREKKESFPLTVTSAQKNPTAFYLCASSGWAGGLETQYFGPGTRLLVL.

In its sample, this clonotype was seen a few times. This sequence joins TRBV19 and TRBJ1-1; 7 positions agree with TRBD1. This CDR3 has 17 amino acids. Germline CDR1 is LNHDA and CDR2 is SQIVND (reference sequence). J gave up 0 bases and V 1 base, and 8 bases lay outside the gene matches. CDR3 nucleotides: TGTGCCAGTAGTATAGGGCGGCGGGACAGCATGAACACTGAAGCTTTCTTT. Its translation: CASSIGRRDSMNTEAFF.

This clonotype was seen ten or more times. The rearrangement uses TRBV20-1 and TRBJ1-5; tentatively, D is TRBD1 (5 bases). The CDR3 has 14 residues. Germline CDR1 DFQATT, CDR2 SNEGSKA (reference sequence). Trimming shortened V by 4 bases and J by 5 bases, and 15 bases separated the two germline ends. CDR3 loop: CSATTERVDQPQHF. CDR3 in DNA: TGCAGTGCTACGACAGAGCGGGTAGATCAGCCCCAGCATTTT.

With regard to this clonotype: A read error may produce the germline difference seen at one junction end. V usage is TRBV5-5 and J usage is TRBJ2-5; D is ambiguous. Germline loops: CDR1 SGHKS, CDR2 YYEKEE (reference sequence). The CDR3 contains 14 residues. This CDR3 reads CASSLDKARPTGDF. In DNA form, the CDR3 reads TGTGCCAGCAGCTTGGACAAGGCACGTCCCACCGGAGACTTC.

This clonotype was seen many times. V and J are TRBV9 and TRBJ2-2; 7 nucleotides agree with TRBD1. CDR3 length: 15 amino acids. CDR1 is SGDLS, CDR2 YYNGEE, per germline. The junction had 9 bases not matched to a gene; V was cut back by 3 bases and J by 7 bases. The CDR3 loop is CASSEQGISVGELFF. CDR3 DNA sequence: TGTGCCAGCAGCGAACAGGGGATTAGTGTCGGGGAGCTGTTTTTT.

Judged by abundance, this clonotype is medium-sized. The chain recombines TRBV19 with TRBJ2-3; the D call may be TRBD1 or TRBD2 (5 bases each). CDR1 is LNHDA, CDR2 SQIVND, per germline (reference sequence). The V end was cut by 6 bases, the J end by 6 bases, with 16 bases between. CDR3 length: 14 residues. For the CDR3, the DNA is TGTGCCAGTAGCCAATACCCGGGGCCGGATACGCAGTATTTT. Residues: CASSQYPGPDTQYF.

This clonotype has a count of ten or more. The rearrangement links TRBV29-1 to TRBJ1-1, with TRBD1 as a possible D gene (6 bases). The CDR3 is 14 residues long. In germline, CDR1 is SQVTM, CDR2 ANQGSEA. V lost 5 bases to trimming and J lost 4 bases, with 17 bases between them. The CDR3 DNA is TGCAGCGTTCTGGACAGTTTAATGGGCACTGAAGCTTTCTTT. It translates to CSVLDSLMGTEAFF. The variable domain in full, with the rest retrieved from reference TRBV29-1 and TRBJ1-1, is SAVISQKPSRDICQRGTSLTIQCQVDSQVTMMFWYRQQPGQSLTLIATANQGSEATYESGFVIDKFPISRPNLTFSTLTVSNMSPEDSSIYLCSVLDSLMGTEAFFGQGTRLTVV.

This clonotype was detected ten times or more. The chain combines TRBV6-5 with TRBJ2-7, with TRBD2 as a possible D gene (6 bases). In germline, CDR1 is MNHEY, CDR2 SVGAGI. V lost 8 bases to trimming and J lost 2 bases, with 13 bases between them. The CDR3 length is 13 residues. CDR3: CASRGRGAYEQYF. As DNA, the CDR3 is TGTGCCAGCCGGGGTCGCGGGGCCTACGAGCAGTACTTC.

This clonotype was counted ten times or more. This chain connects TRBV7-8 to TRBJ2-7; 10 bases line up with TRBD2. The CDR3 is 16 residues long. V gave up 3 bases and J gave up 6 bases; unmatched junction bases: 11. The germline V gene has CDR1 SGHVS and CDR2 FQNEAQ. CDR3 bases: TGTGCCAGCAGCTTGAAGAGCGGGAGGGCCGCAAGCGAGCAGTACTTC. Residues: CASSLKSGRAASEQYF.

This clonotype was counted at least ten times. This chain links TRBV6-5 with TRBJ1-2; the D gene is possibly TRBD1 (6 bases). Germline V gene lookup returns CDR1 MNHEY and CDR2 SVGAGI. The CDR3 loop spans 13 amino acids. V shed 7 bases and J shed 5 bases, with 14 bases lying between them. This CDR3 reads CASTAGRGYGYTF. In DNA, the CDR3 is TGTGCCAGCACTGCAGGCAGGGGATATGGCTACACCTTC.

This clonotype is judged medium-sized. The rearrangement joins TRBV7-8 to TRBJ1-2, with D possibly matching TRBD1 (5 bases). This CDR3 is 15 amino acids long. Germline assignment: CDR1 SGHVS and CDR2 FQNEAQ. V lost 2 bases and J 3 bases, leaving 13 bases between the germline ends. The DNA for the CDR3 is TGTGCCAGCAGCTTAAAGACAGTTCGGGACTATGGCTACACCTTC. This translates into CASSLKTVRDYGYTF.

This clonotype was recorded at least ten times. The gene calls are TRBV7-3 and TRBJ1-6; D is uncertain. The CDR3 spans 14 residues. The germline gives CDR1 SGHTA, CDR2 FQGTGA. Trimming cost V 3 bases and J 7 bases, with 10 bases left between them. The CDR3 sequence is CASSFGVGNSPLHF. In DNA, the CDR3 is TGTGCCAGCAGCTTTGGGGTTGGCAATTCACCCCTCCACTTT.

At least ten counts were recorded for this clonotype. The chain has TRBV7-2 and TRBJ2-7; perhaps TRBD2 as D (6 bases). The V end was cut by 3 bases, the J end by 2 bases, with 14 bases between. This CDR3 comprises 15 residues. The V gene's germline CDR1 is SGHTA and CDR2 FQGNSA. The CDR3 DNA follows: TGTGCCAGCAGCTTGTACGCGGGACTGGCCTACGAGCAGTACTTC. It encodes CASSLYAGLAYEQYF. The full variable domain, its missing parts supplied by reference TRBV7-2 and TRBJ2-7, is GAGVSQSPSNKVTEKGKDVELRCDPISGHTALYWYRQSLGQGLEFLIYFQGNSAPDKSGLPSDRFSAERTGGSVSTLTIQRTQQEDSAVYLCASSLYAGLAYEQYFGPGTRLTVT.